The following is a T cell receptor beta chain sequence with its context. Its antigen is undetermined. The CDR3 has 16 residues. The data originate from a study of graft-versus-host responses after intestinal transplantation. General observations from the study: Allografts of one patient group, those with graft-donor T cell macrochimerism, had high graft-versus-host to host-versus-graft clonal ratios.

Sequencing used immunoSEQ multiplex PCR; TCRdb keeps in-frame clones, though not all of them. The sample yields several hundred clones, approximately 95% seen once. Material: PBMCs, obtained 26 days after transplant. The source is a human patient who received an intestinal transplant, so some T cells may come from the graft donor. The chain employs TRBV21-1 and TRBJ2-5; TRBD1 was called by the table and not checked on the DNA. TRBV21-1 is a listed pseudogene. CDR3 residues: CASSNRSHPKQGAQYF. CDR3 coding DNA: TGTGCCAGCAGCAATCGATCCCACCCTAAACAAGGGGCCCAGTACTTC.